Below, 9 T cell receptor beta chains from the same sample are listed, as sequenced in a study of shared clonotypes between healthy human individuals. Profiling relied on immunoSEQ multiplex PCR, and the TCRdb table lists in-frame clones only, not all of them. The table includes more than 550,000 clones, about two thirds detected once. Sequencing used memory CD4+ T cells sorted from blood. Subset described: CD45RA-negative fraction. These receptors were collected from a woman in her twenties or thirties in good health.

This chain uses TRBV28 with TRBJ2-7; D is ambiguous. Germline loops: CDR1 MDHEN, CDR2 SYDVKM. The CDR3 has 14 residues. V was clipped by 5 bases and J by 1 base, with 12 bases between them. CDR3 loop: CASSPNYISYEQYF. The CDR3 DNA reads as TGTGCCAGCAGTCCAAATTATATTTCCTACGAGCAGTACTTC. Full variable domain (remainder filled in from reference TRBV28 and TRBJ2-7): DVKVTQSSRYLVKRTGEKVFLECVQDMDHENMFWYRQDPGLGLRLIYFSYDVKMKEKGDIPEGYSVSREKKERFSLILESASTNQTSMYLCASSPNYISYEQYFGPGTRLTVT.

The chain recombines TRBV7-9 with TRBJ2-7; 7 nucleotides match TRBD2. Looked up from germline, CDR1 is SEHNR and CDR2 is FQNEAQ (reference sequence). Unmatched junction bases numbered 10, after V lost 4 bases and J lost 4 bases. This CDR3 region has 15 residues. CDR3 DNA sequence: TGTGCCAGCAGCTGGACCAGCGGGACGGGTTACGAGCAGTACTTC. Its protein product is CASSWTSGTGYEQYF.

V usage is TRBV7-6 and J usage is TRBJ1-4; 9 nucleotides match TRBD1. Per the germline V gene, CDR1 is SGHVS and CDR2 is FNYEAQ. The V gene end was trimmed by 5 bases and the J gene end by 7 bases; junction bases not matched to a gene: 17. CDR3 length equals 18 residues. For the CDR3, the DNA is TGTGCCAGCAGCCTAACCGGGACAGGGCCCCAGGCGGGTGAAAAACTGTTTTTT. It encodes CASSLTGTGPQAGEKLFF.

This clone was detected only once. The chain carries TRBV7-9 and TRBJ2-7, with 13 bases identical to TRBD2. This CDR3 has 14 residues. With 4 bases clipped from V and 6 bases from J, the junction kept 3 bases outside the gene matches. CDR1 is SEHNR and CDR2 is FQNEAQ in the germline V gene (reference sequence). Here the CDR3 reads CASSSGTSGTEQYF. In DNA form, the CDR3 reads TGTGCCAGCAGCTCCGGGACTAGCGGGACCGAGCAGTACTTC.

This clone was seen more than once but under ten times. The rearrangement joins TRBV7-9 to TRBJ1-2; no clear D. The V gene's germline CDR1 is SEHNR and CDR2 FQNEAQ (reference sequence). V was trimmed by 5 bases and J by 8 bases, leaving 12 bases between them. CDR3 length: 12 residues. CDR3 residues: CASSIQREGYTF. CDR3 nucleotides: TGTGCCAGCAGCATACAAAGGGAGGGCTACACCTTC.

The V gene is TRBV5-6, the J gene TRBJ2-5; 11 nucleotides align to TRBD2. The DNA end is more similar to TRBJ2-7, so the J call may be wrong. CDR3 size: 15 residues. Germline assignment: CDR1 SGHDT and CDR2 YYEEEE. The CDR3, as DNA: TGTGCCAGCAAAGGGCTAGCGGGAGGATCCTACGAGCAGTACTTC. Amino acid sequence: CASKGLAGGSYEQYF.

V is TRBV28 and J is TRBJ1-2; D is unresolved. The CDR3 spans 13 residues. Looked up from germline, CDR1 is MDHEN and CDR2 is SYDVKM. With 4 bases removed from V and 2 bases from J, the gap between germline ends came to 8 bases. The CDR3 here is CASSWGGNYGYTF. The CDR3 region has the DNA TGTGCCAGCAGTTGGGGTGGGAACTATGGCTACACCTTC.

The count of this clone is one. The chain is built from TRBV6-5 and TRBJ1-2, with a possible D match to TRBD1 (6 bases). V was shortened by 5 bases and J by 8 bases, with 12 bases between the two germline ends. This CDR3 region has 12 residues. The germline CDR1 and CDR2 sequences are MNHEY and SVGAGI. The CDR3 is CASSPQGRGYTF. The CDR3 coding sequence is TGTGCCAGCAGTCCACAGGGTCGCGGCTACACCTTC.

J is TRBJ2-7 and V is TRBV30; weak D call: TRBD1 (6 bases). Germline CDR1 reads GTSNPN; CDR2 reads SVGIG (reference sequence). Trimming pared 2 bases from V and 5 bases from J, leaving 10 bases between. The CDR3 runs to 12 residues. The CDR3 spells CAWSLGAHEQYF. CDR3 coding DNA: TGTGCCTGGAGTTTGGGGGCCCACGAGCAGTACTTC. Full variable domain (rest looked up from reference TRBV30 and TRBJ2-7): SQTIHQWPATLVQPVGSPLSLECTVEGTSNPNLYWYRQAAGRGLQLLFYSVGIGQISSEVPQNLSASRPQDRQFILSSKKLLLSDSGFYLCAWSLGAHEQYFGPGTRLTVT.